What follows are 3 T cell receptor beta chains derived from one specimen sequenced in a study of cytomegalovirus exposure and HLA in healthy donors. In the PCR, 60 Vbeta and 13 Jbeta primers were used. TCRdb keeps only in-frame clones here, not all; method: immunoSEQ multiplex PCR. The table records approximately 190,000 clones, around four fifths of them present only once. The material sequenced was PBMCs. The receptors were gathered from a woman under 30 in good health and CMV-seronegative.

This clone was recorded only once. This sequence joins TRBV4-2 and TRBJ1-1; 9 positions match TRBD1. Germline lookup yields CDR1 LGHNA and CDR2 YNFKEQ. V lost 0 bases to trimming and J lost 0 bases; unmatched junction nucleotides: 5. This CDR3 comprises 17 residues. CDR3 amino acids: CASSQDRGDRVNTEAFF. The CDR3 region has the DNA TGTGCCAGCAGCCAAGATAGGGGGGACAGGGTGAACACTGAAGCTTTCTTT.

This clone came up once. Written as DNA, the CDR3 is TGTGCCAGCAGCCAAGGTAGCGGGACAGGGCCCAACTATGGCTACACCTTC. It yields the protein CASSQGSGTGPNYGYTF. The gene calls are TRBV14 and TRBJ1-2; 9 bases agree with TRBD1. Trimming removed 1 base from V and 2 bases from J; junction bases left unmatched: 8. In germline, CDR1 is SGHDN, CDR2 FVKESK. The CDR3 contains 17 residues.

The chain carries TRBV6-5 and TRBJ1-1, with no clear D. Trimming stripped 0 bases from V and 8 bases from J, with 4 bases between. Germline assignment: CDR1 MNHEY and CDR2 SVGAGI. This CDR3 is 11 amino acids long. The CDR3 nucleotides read TGTGCCAGCAGTTACTCGACAGAAGCTTTCTTT. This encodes CASSYSTEAFF.